The 21 T cell receptor beta chains below were found in one sample sequenced in a study of blood T cell repertoires in COVID-19. Repertoires were generated with immunoSEQ multiplex PCR, while TCRdb's copy carries only in-frame clones and drops some. The sample carries 50,000 to 80,000 clones, 90% recorded once. The sample consisted of peripheral blood. The origin of the receptors is a woman at least 80 years old with active COVID-19.

J is TRBJ2-1 and V is TRBV5-5, with 7 bases identical to TRBD1. Germline CDR1 SGHKS, CDR2 YYEKEE (reference sequence). The J segment lost 5 bases and the V segment lost 4 bases, leaving 3 bases of the junction unmatched. The CDR3 runs to 13 residues. CDR3 in DNA: TGTGCCAGCAGCCTGGACAGGAACAATGAGCAGTTCTTC. It codes for CASSLDRNNEQFF.

The CDR3 spells CASSAPRDTQYF. The DNA for the CDR3 is TGTGCCAGCAGCGCCCCTCGGGATACGCAGTATTTT. V usage is TRBV9 and J usage is TRBJ2-3; no clear D. With 3 bases removed from V and 6 bases from J, the gap between germline ends came to 8 bases. The germline V gene encodes CDR1 SGDLS and CDR2 YYNGEE. The CDR3 has 12 residues.

This chain links TRBV7-9 with TRBJ2-1; D may be TRBD1 (6 bases). The CDR3 length is 18 residues. V was trimmed by 5 bases and J by 1 base, leaving 21 bases between them. Germline V lookup: CDR1 SEHNR, CDR2 FQNEAQ (reference sequence). CDR3 coding DNA: TGTGCCAGCAGCCCGAAAAGAACAGGGCCACGGTCCTACAATGAGCAGTTCTTC. This translates into CASSPKRTGPRSYNEQFF.

CDR3 sequence: CASSALAPPDTQYF. The DNA of the CDR3 is TGTGCCAGCAGCGCCCTAGCGCCCCCAGATACGCAGTATTTT. V is TRBV9 and J is TRBJ2-3; possible D gene TRBD2, 6 bases. Germline V gives CDR1 SGDLS, CDR2 YYNGEE. This CDR3 spans 14 amino acids. V lost 3 bases and J 4 bases, leaving 12 bases between the germline ends.

On this clone: Its ends do not fully match the called genes, so a read error is possible. The chain links TRBV9 to TRBJ1-2; the match to TRBD1 covers 9 bases. The CDR3 contains 14 residues. Germline CDR1 SGDLS, CDR2 YYNGEE. The DNA of the CDR3 is TGTGCCAGCAGCCCGTACGACAGGGGGTATGGGTACACCTTC. This codes for CASSPYDRGYGYTF. The full variable domain, completed using reference TRBV9 and TRBJ1-2, is DSGVTQTPKHLITATGQRVTLRCSPRSGDLSVYWYQQSLDQGLQFLIQYYNGEERAKGNILERFSAQQFPDLHSELNLSSLELGDSALYFCASSPYDRGYGYTFGSGTRLTVV.

This chain connects TRBV18 to TRBJ2-2; TRBD1 matches at 8 bases. Germline CDR1 KGHSH, CDR2 LQKENI. The CDR3 is 15 amino acids. J was trimmed by 4 bases and V by 3 bases; bases with no gene match: 4. CDR3: CASSPGQAFTGELFF. CDR3 nucleotides: TGTGCCAGCTCACCGGGACAGGCGTTCACCGGGGAGCTGTTTTTT.

The chain has TRBV2 and TRBJ1-1; no firm D call. Germline V gene lookup returns CDR1 SNHLY and CDR2 FYNNEI. Trimming removed 6 bases from V and 5 bases from J, with 10 bases in between. The CDR3 covers 12 residues. The CDR3 region has the DNA TGTGCCAGCAGCAACTATGGGACTGAAGCTTTCTTT. This encodes CASSNYGTEAFF.

The chain combines TRBV10-2 with TRBJ2-5; maybe TRBD2 (6 bases). Germline V gene sequence: CDR1 WSHSY, CDR2 SAAADI. V gave up 2 bases and J gave up 5 bases, with 9 bases separating them. The CDR3 has 13 amino acids. CDR3 residues: CASSEGGKETQYF. Written as DNA, the CDR3 is TGCGCCAGCAGTGAGGGCGGGAAGGAGACCCAGTACTTC.

A note on this clone: The junction departs from the called germline gene at one end, perhaps through a read error. For the CDR3, the DNA is TGTGCCAGCACCCCCGCCCAGGGAACAATCTCCTTC. As protein: CASTPAQGTISF. The rearrangement links TRBV6-5 to TRBJ1-2; D perhaps matches TRBD1 (5 bases). From germline, CDR1 is MNHEY and CDR2 SVGAGI. The length of the CDR3 is 12 residues.

This chain links TRBV24-1 with TRBJ2-5, with a tentative D call TRBD1 (5 bases). This CDR3 has 14 amino acids. Between the trimmed V and J ends, which lost 3 bases and 4 bases, there was a span of 11 bases. The germline CDR1 and CDR2 sequences are KGHDR and SFDVKD. CDR3 nucleotide sequence: TGTGCCACCAGTGATAGCCAGGGCGTAGAGACCCAGTACTTC. This gives the protein CATSDSQGVETQYF.

J is TRBJ1-2 and V is TRBV24-1; tentative D call: TRBD1 (6 bases). Per germline, CDR1 KGHDR and CDR2 SFDVKD. V lost 4 bases and J 10 bases, leaving 18 bases between the germline ends. The CDR3 loop spans 14 amino acids. The CDR3: CATSDSGTPTDYTF. The CDR3 coding sequence is TGTGCCACCAGTGACTCCGGGACACCGACGGACTACACCTTC.

DNA for the CDR3: TGTGCCAGCAGTGAAGACCACGGGTACCCGGCCCAGTACTTC. Its protein is CASSEDHGYPAQYF. The V gene is TRBV6-1, the J gene TRBJ2-5; D ambiguous. The CDR3 loop spans 14 amino acids. The germline V gene has CDR1 MNHNS and CDR2 SASEGT. V lost 1 base and J lost 9, with 15 bases in between.

The chain joins TRBV28 to TRBJ2-3; 7 nucleotides line up with TRBD2. Trimming removed 4 bases from V and 1 base from J; junction bases left unmatched: 8. Germline loops: CDR1 MDHEN, CDR2 SYDVKM. This CDR3 spans 16 amino acids. CDR3 nucleotides: TGTGCCAGCAGTTCCCGCCCGGCGGGAGGCACAGATACGCAGTATTTT. Translation: CASSSRPAGGTDTQYF.

This chain links TRBV5-1 with TRBJ1-6; tentatively, D is TRBD1 (6 bases). The CDR3 totals 15 residues. The ends were cut back, 4 bases at V and 2 bases at J, with 10 bases in the middle. CDR1 is SGHRS, CDR2 YFSETQ, per germline. CDR3 sequence: CASSERDTYNSPLHF. In nucleotides, the CDR3 is TGCGCCAGCAGCGAAAGGGACACCTATAATTCACCCCTCCACTTT.

The chain is built from TRBV6-4 and TRBJ1-4; TRBD1 aligns across 8 bases. The trim removed 8 bases at V and 3 bases at J, leaving 8 bases unmatched. CDR1 and CDR2 from the germline V gene are MRHNA and SNTAGT. This CDR3 has 15 amino acids. The chain's CDR3 is CASPNDRGPNEKLFF. The CDR3 nucleotides are TGTGCCAGCCCTAATGACAGGGGCCCTAATGAAAAACTGTTTTTT.

The gene calls are TRBV10-1 and TRBJ2-3, with D possibly matching TRBD2 (5 bases). V gave up 5 bases and J gave up 0 bases, with 15 bases separating them. This CDR3 region has 16 residues. In germline, CDR1 is WNHNN, CDR2 SYGVQD (reference sequence). CDR3 residues: CASSNGQRSSTDTQYF. CDR3 coding DNA: TGCGCCAGCAGTAACGGGCAGCGGTCTAGCACAGATACGCAGTATTTT.

The V gene is TRBV6-2 or TRBV6-3, the J gene TRBJ1-3; a weak D match, TRBD1 (5 bases). The CDR3 totals 15 residues. CDR1 MNHEY and CDR2 SVGEGT come from the germline V gene. Trimming left V 4 bases short and J 1 base short, with 11 bases between. The CDR3 loop reads CASSLQGTSGNTIYF. In DNA, the CDR3 is TGTGCCAGCAGTTTGCAGGGAACGTCTGGAAACACCATATATTTT.

V and J are TRBV4-1 and TRBJ1-3, with D maybe TRBD1 (6 bases). CDR3 length: 17 amino acids. From germline, CDR1 is MGHRA and CDR2 YSYEKL. Between the trimmed V and J ends, which lost 0 bases and 0 bases, there was a span of 12 bases. CDR3 loop: CASSQDRQESSGNTIYF. In nucleotides, the CDR3 is TGCGCCAGCAGCCAAGATCGACAGGAGAGCTCTGGAAACACCATATATTTT.

The chain employs TRBV28 and TRBJ1-5, with D perhaps TRBD1 (5 bases). V was clipped by 4 bases and J by 3 bases, with 16 bases between them. The germline V gene has CDR1 MDHEN and CDR2 SYDVKM. The CDR3 runs to 16 residues. CDR3 coding DNA: TGTGCCAGCAGTTCCCCCGGGGGAAGAAACAATCAGCCCCAGCATTTT. This codes for CASSSPGGRNNQPQHF. The full variable domain, with the rest looked up from reference TRBV28 and TRBJ1-5, is DVKVTQSSRYLVKRTGEKVFLECVQDMDHENMFWYRQDPGLGLRLIYFSYDVKMKEKGDIPEGYSVSREKKERFSLILESASTNQTSMYLCASSSPGGRNNQPQHFGDGTRLSIL.

The chain recombines TRBV13 with TRBJ2-5, with 9 nucleotides matching TRBD2. V shed 4 bases and J 2 bases; nucleotides not matched to a gene: 14. CDR3 length equals 18 residues. Germline values: CDR1 PRHDT, CDR2 FYEKMQ (reference sequence). In nucleotides, the CDR3 is TGTGCCAGCAGCTCGCGTCTGGAGCTAGCGGGAACTCAAGAGACCCAGTACTTC. Translating gives CASSSRLELAGTQETQYF.

The chain couples TRBV5-4 to TRBJ2-3; 11 bases agree with TRBD2. Per germline, CDR1 SGHNT and CDR2 YYREEE (reference sequence). CDR3 size: 16 residues. Unmatched junction bases numbered 8, after V lost 2 bases and J lost 6 bases. The CDR3 nucleotides are TGTGCCAGCAGCTTAAGACTAGCGGGGTCCCAGGATACGCAGTATTTT. It yields the protein CASSLRLAGSQDTQYF.